Reported below is one T cell receptor (beta chain). The data were taken from a study of technical replicates of blood from a few donors. Germline CDR1 is SGHVS and CDR2 is FNYEAQ. V lost 3 bases, J lost 0 bases, and 8 bases stayed unmatched. There are 18 residues in the CDR3. The assay was immunoSEQ multiplex PCR, and TCRdb's table has in-frame clones only and misses some. The table includes around 58,000 clones, about 83% detected once. The clonotype comes from a human donor in good health. Some clones in this sample may be carry-over from other donors' samples. The V call is TRBV7-6, the J call TRBJ2-3, with TRBD2 identical over 11 bases. The sequenced sample was PBMCs. CDR3 DNA sequence: TGTGCCAGCAGCTTTAGCGGGGGGGCCCATAGGAGCACAGATACGCAGTATTTT. This sequence encodes CASSFSGGAHRSTDTQYF.